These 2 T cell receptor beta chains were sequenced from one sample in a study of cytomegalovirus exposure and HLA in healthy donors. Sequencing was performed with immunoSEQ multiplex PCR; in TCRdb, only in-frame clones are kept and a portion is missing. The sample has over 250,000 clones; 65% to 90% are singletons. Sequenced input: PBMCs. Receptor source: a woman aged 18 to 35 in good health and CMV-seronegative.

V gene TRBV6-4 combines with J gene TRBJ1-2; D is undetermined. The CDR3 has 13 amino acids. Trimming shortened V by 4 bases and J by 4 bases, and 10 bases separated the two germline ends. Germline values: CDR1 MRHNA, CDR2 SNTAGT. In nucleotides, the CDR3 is TGTGCCAGCAGTGTGGAGGCGGGCTATGGCTACACCTTC. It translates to CASSVEAGYGYTF.

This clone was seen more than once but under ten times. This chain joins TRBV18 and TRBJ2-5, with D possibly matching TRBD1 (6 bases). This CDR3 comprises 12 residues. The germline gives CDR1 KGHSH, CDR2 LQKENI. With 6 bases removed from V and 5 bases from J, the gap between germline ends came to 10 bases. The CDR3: CASSGQFETQYF. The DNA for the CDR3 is TGTGCCAGCTCCGGACAGTTTGAGACCCAGTACTTC. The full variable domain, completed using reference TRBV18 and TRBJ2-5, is NAGVMQNPRHLVRRRGQEARLRCSPMKGHSHVYWYRQLPEEGLKFMVYLQKENIIDESGMPKERFSAEFPKEGPSILRIQQVVRGDSAAYFCASSGQFETQYFGPGTRLLVL.